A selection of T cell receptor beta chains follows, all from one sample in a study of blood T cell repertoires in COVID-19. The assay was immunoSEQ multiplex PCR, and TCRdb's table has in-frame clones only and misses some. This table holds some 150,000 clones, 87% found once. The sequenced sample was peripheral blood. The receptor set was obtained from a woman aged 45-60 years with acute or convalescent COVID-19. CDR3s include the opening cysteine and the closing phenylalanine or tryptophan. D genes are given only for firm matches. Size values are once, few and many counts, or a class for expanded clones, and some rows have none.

CASSSKYSRSYNEQFF,TGTGCCAGCAGCTCCAAGTACTCCCGCTCCTACAATGAGCAGTTCTTC,-,TRBV7-9,-,TRBJ2-1
CASSPGQYYTDTQYF,TGTGCCAGCAGCCCGGGACAGTACTACACAGATACGCAGTATTTT,TRBD1,TRBV14,-,TRBJ2-3
CASSQDRGTGASPLHF,TGCGCCAGCAGCCAAGATAGGGGGACAGGGGCTTCACCCCTCCACTTT,TRBD1,TRBV4-3,once,TRBJ1-6
CASSQVQGSNSPLHF,TGCGCCAGCAGCCAAGTTCAGGGGAGTAATTCACCCCTCCACTTT,-,TRBV4-3,-,TRBJ1-6
CASSSMEAEAYNEQFF,TGTGCCAGCAGCTCCATGGAGGCGGAAGCCTACAATGAGCAGTTCTTC,-,TRBV3-1/TRBV3-2,-,TRBJ2-1
CATSPLAGGRGEQFF,TGTGCCACCAGCCCATTGGCGGGGGGCCGGGGGGAGCAGTTCTTC,TRBD2,TRBV24-1,-,TRBJ2-1
CASKMGTGANQPQHF,TGTGCCAGCAAGATGGGGACAGGGGCGAATCAGCCCCAGCATTTT,TRBD1,TRBV2,-,TRBJ1-5
CASSRSGATYNEQFF,TGTGCCAGCAGCCGTTCAGGTGCTACCTACAATGAGCAGTTCTTC,-,TRBV7-6,-,TRBJ2-1
CAAGTGPAEAFF,TGTGCCGCAGGGACAGGGCCGGCTGAAGCTTTCTTT,TRBD1,TRBV11-3,few,TRBJ1-1
CAWSAPLMRDQPQHF,TGTGCCTGGAGTGCCCCGCTGATGAGGGATCAGCCCCAGCATTTT,-,TRBV30,-,TRBJ1-5
CASHRRTDTQYF,TGTGCCAGCCACAGGCGAACAGATACGCAGTATTTT,-,TRBV5-6,-,TRBJ2-3
CASSPELAAKYNEQFF,TGTGCCAGCAGCCCAGAACTAGCGGCAAAATACAATGAGCAGTTCTTC,TRBD2,TRBV7-6,-,TRBJ2-1
CASSRGRGGTEAFF,TGTGCCAGCAGCCGAGGGAGGGGGGGCACTGAAGCTTTCTTT,-,TRBV7-8,-,TRBJ1-1
CASSLAGLGETQYF,TGTGCCAGTAGCCTAGCGGGTTTGGGGGAGACCCAGTACTTC,TRBD2,TRBV19,-,TRBJ2-5
CASSYQVNTEAFF,TGTGCCAGCAGTTACCAGGTGAACACTGAAGCTTTCTTT,-,TRBV6-5,-,TRBJ1-1